Listed below are T cell receptor beta chains from one sample, sequenced in a study of cytomegalovirus exposure and HLA in healthy donors. Generated by immunoSEQ multiplex PCR, the TCRdb table keeps only in-frame clones and is missing some. This repertoire shows fewer than 200,000 clones, roughly 89% found once; its top ten account for 4% to 4.5%. The material sequenced was PBMCs. Receptors originate from a man in his late teens or twenties in good health and CMV-seropositive. Each CDR3 is given with its conserved first and last residue. Each record gives: D gene, J gene, V gene, clone size, CDR3 length, CDR3 DNA, CDR3 protein. A D gene is named only where the DNA matches it firmly. Size values are once, few and many counts, or a class for expanded clones, and some rows have none.

TRBD1	TRBJ1-1	TRBV10-3	-	14	TGTGCCATCAGGTACACCGGGACAGGGTCTGAAGCTTTCTTT	CAIRYTGTGSEAFF
-	TRBJ2-7	TRBV2	-	14	TGTGCCAGCAGGCAAGGGACTGTTCCCTACGAGCAGTACTTC	CASRQGTVPYEQYF
TRBD2	TRBJ2-2	TRBV29-1	-	15	TGCAGCGTTTCAATAACAGCGGGAGGCACCGGGGAGCTGTTTTTT	CSVSITAGGTGELFF
-	TRBJ1-1	TRBV19	-	14	TGTGCCAGTAGTATAGACAACTCGAACACTGAAGCTTTCTTT	CASSIDNSNTEAFF
TRBD1	TRBJ2-5	TRBV7-8	-	14	TGTGCCAGCAGCTACCGGGACAGGGGAGAGACCCAGTACTTC	CASSYRDRGETQYF
-	TRBJ2-7	TRBV5-1	-	14	TGCGCCAGCAGCTCCGGACAGAGCTCCTACGAGCAGTACTTC	CASSSGQSSYEQYF
TRBD1	TRBJ2-2	TRBV6-1	once	15	TGTGCCAGCAGTCCGGGACAGGGTGTTCTCGGGGAGCTGTTTTTT	CASSPGQGVLGELFF
-	TRBJ2-1	TRBV15	-	14	TGTGCCACCAGCCGGAAGACAGGGAGGAATGAGCAGTTCTTC	CATSRKTGRNEQFF
TRBD2	TRBJ2-7	TRBV6-1	-	14	TGTGCCAGCAGGGGGTTGGGGGGGGTCTACGAGCAGTACTTC	CASRGLGGVYEQYF
-	TRBJ1-2	TRBV6-6	few	12	TGTGCCAGCAGTGTGACGGCAGGCGGCTACACCTTC	CASSVTAGGYTF
-	TRBJ1-1	TRBV27	-	12	TGTGCCAGCAGTTCGGTGAACACTGAAGCTTTCTTT	CASSSVNTEAFF
-	TRBJ2-7	TRBV5-6	few	13	TGTGCCAGCAGCTTGGACGGGAGCGACGAGCAGTACTTC	CASSLDGSDEQYF
TRBD2	TRBJ2-3	TRBV6-4	once	15	TGTGCCAGCAGTGCCGGGACTAGCGGGACAGATACGCAGTATTTT	CASSAGTSGTDTQYF
TRBD1	TRBJ1-1	TRBV9	-	15	TGTGCCAGCAGCGTAGATCAGGGGGGGAACACTGAAGCTTTCTTT	CASSVDQGGNTEAFF
TRBD2	TRBJ2-1	TRBV11-3	-	16	TGTGCCAGCAGCCCGGGGACTAGCGGGAGGGCCGATGAGCAGTTCTTC	CASSPGTSGRADEQFF
TRBD1	TRBJ2-7	TRBV5-5	-	15	TGTGCCAGCAGCTTGGGGGACAGGGGGTCCTACGAGCAGTACTTC	CASSLGDRGSYEQYF
TRBD2	TRBJ2-2	TRBV5-4	-	17	TGTGCCAGCAGCGACCGACTGGGGCGGGGGGACACCGGGGAGCTGTTTTTT	CASSDRLGRGDTGELFF
TRBD1	TRBJ2-7	TRBV7-9	-	17	TGTGCCAGCAGCCCCGGCCCCTGGACAGGGCCTACCTACGAGCAGTACTTC	CASSPGPWTGPTYEQYF
-	TRBJ1-5	TRBV19	-	14	TGTGCCAGTAGTATATGGGGGACATTTCAGCCCCAGCATTTT	CASSIWGTFQPQHF
-	TRBJ1-4	TRBV7-8	-	15	TGTGCCAGCAGCCAAACAGGGCTTCGGATTGAAAAACTGTTTTTT	CASSQTGLRIEKLFF
TRBD2	TRBJ2-3	TRBV10-3	-	13	TGTGCCATCAGTGATGGACTAGCCGATACGCAGTATTTT	CAISDGLADTQYF
TRBD1	TRBJ2-7	TRBV7-6	-	14	TGTGCCAGCAGCCCCTGGGGACAGGGGAAGGAGCAGTACTTC	CASSPWGQGKEQYF
-	TRBJ1-1	TRBV7-9	-	16	TGTGCCAGCAGCTTCCCGCTCTTTAACTTGAACACTGAAGCTTTCTTT	CASSFPLFNLNTEAFF
TRBD2	TRBJ2-1	TRBV30	-	14	TGTGCCTGGAAAGGACTAGCGGAATACAATGAGCAGTTCTTC	CAWKGLAEYNEQFF
TRBD1	TRBJ2-7	TRBV11-2	-	14	TGTGCCAGCAGCTCCCGACAGGGTAACTACGAGCAGTACTTC	CASSSRQGNYEQYF
-	TRBJ2-5	TRBV25-1	-	14	TGTGCCAGCAGTCAGGGCCAAGCGAGGGAGACCCAGTACTTC	CASSQGQARETQYF
-	TRBJ2-1	TRBV6-1	-	14	TGTGCCAGCAGTCCCGGGACATTCTACAATGAGCAGTTCTTC	CASSPGTFYNEQFF
TRBD2	TRBJ2-5	TRBV29-1	-	16	TGCAGCGTTGATGTGGAGGGGCTAGCGGTATCAGAGACCCAGTACTTC	CSVDVEGLAVSETQYF
-	TRBJ2-1	TRBV6-1	-	14	TGTGCCAGCAGTGAACTTGGGGAGTACAATGAGCAGTTCTTC	CASSELGEYNEQFF
-	TRBJ2-5	TRBV19	-	15	TGTGCCAGTCCCGCCGGACAGCTGTACCAAGAGACCCAGTACTTC	CASPAGQLYQETQYF
-	TRBJ2-7	TRBV29-1	-	15	TGCAGCGTTCGCCCACTTGCGGGCAAACCCTACGAGCAGTACTTC	CSVRPLAGKPYEQYF
-	TRBJ2-2	TRBV4-1	-	16	TGCGCCAGCAGCCATCCAGGTGGATACAACACCGGGGAGCTGTTTTTT	CASSHPGGYNTGELFF
TRBD1	TRBJ2-5	TRBV28	-	14	TGTGCCAGCACCCTAGGGGACAGGGTAGAGACCCAGTACTTC	CASTLGDRVETQYF
-	TRBJ2-5	TRBV18	-	13	TGTGCCAGCTCACCTTCCCAGGCAGAGACCCAGTACTTC	CASSPSQAETQYF
TRBD2	TRBJ2-1	TRBV19	once	16	TGTGCCAGTCTTGGGGGGGATACACTCTCTGACAATGAGCAGTTCTTC	CASLGGDTLSDNEQFF
TRBD1	TRBJ2-7	TRBV19	-	15	TGTGCCAGTAGTATGGCGGGACAGGGCTACTACGAGCAGTACTTC	CASSMAGQGYYEQYF
TRBD2	TRBJ2-3	TRBV7-3	-	15	TGTGCCAGCAGCCCGGGACTAGCGGGGGGAGATACGCAGTATTTT	CASSPGLAGGDTQYF
-	TRBJ2-3	TRBV28	once	14	TGTGCCAGCAGCCCGACAACTAGCACAGATACGCAGTATTTT	CASSPTTSTDTQYF
TRBD1	TRBJ1-1	TRBV6-1	-	14	TGTGCCAGCAGGATGACAGGGTTGAACACTGAAGCTTTCTTT	CASRMTGLNTEAFF
-	TRBJ2-3	TRBV11-3	-	18	TGTGCCAGCAGCTTAGGTGCCTTTTACCAAAACTTCACAGATACGCAGTATTTT	CASSLGAFYQNFTDTQYF
-	TRBJ2-3	TRBV27	-	16	TGTGCCAGCAGTTCCAAATACGACACATACACAGATACGCAGTATTTT	CASSSKYDTYTDTQYF
-	TRBJ1-2	TRBV28	few	11	TGTGCCAGCAGTCCCGGGTATGGCTACACCTTC	CASSPGYGYTF
-	TRBJ1-1	TRBV6-1	-	13	TGTGCCAGCACCCCAGGGCAGGACACTGAAGCTTTCTTT	CASTPGQDTEAFF
-	TRBJ2-1	TRBV7-2	-	15	TGTGCCAGCACTCGTGTTGGCAGGACCTACAATGAGCAGTTCTTC	CASTRVGRTYNEQFF
TRBD1	TRBJ2-7	TRBV2	-	15	TGTGCCAGCAGGGCTCCGGGACAGGGGGCCTACGAGCAGTACTTC	CASRAPGQGAYEQYF
-	TRBJ2-7	TRBV5-1	-	13	TGCGCCAGCAGCTTGGAACTACCCGACGAGCAGTACTTC	CASSLELPDEQYF
-	TRBJ1-1	TRBV5-1	-	13	TGCGCCAGCAGCTTGGACAGGGACGGTGAAGCTTTCTTT	CASSLDRDGEAFF
TRBD2	TRBJ2-5	TRBV4-2	-	17	TGTGCCAGCAGCCAAGGAGGGGGGTTAGCGGGAGAAGAGACCCAGTACTTC	CASSQGGGLAGEETQYF
TRBD2	TRBJ2-7	TRBV5-1	-	16	TGCGCCAGCAGCCGGACTAGCGGGAGGGGACCCTACGAGCAGTACTTC	CASSRTSGRGPYEQYF
TRBD2	TRBJ2-1	TRBV29-1	once	18	TGCAGCGCCTTAGAATCCGGGACTAGCGGCTTATCCTACAATGAGCAGTTCTTC	CSALESGTSGLSYNEQFF
TRBD1	TRBJ1-2	TRBV5-1	-	15	TGCGCCAGCAGCTTGGAATCCAGGGGGCAGGGAGGCTACACCTTC	CASSLESRGQGGYTF
-	TRBJ2-1	TRBV5-1	once	16	TGCGCCAGCAGCTTGGTGCCGGAGGTCTTGCCCAATGAGCAGTTCTTC	CASSLVPEVLPNEQFF
-	TRBJ1-2	TRBV11-2	-	14	TGTGCCAGCAGCTTAGGGGGCGCTCACTATGGCTACACCTTC	CASSLGGAHYGYTF
-	TRBJ1-2	TRBV30	-	13	TGTGCCTGGAGTTTGGCAGCTAACTATGGCTACACCTTC	CAWSLAANYGYTF
-	TRBJ2-3	TRBV29-1	-	13	TGCAGCGTTTCCGGGGGAGAGGCAGATACGCAGTATTTT	CSVSGGEADTQYF